One sample yielded the 14 T cell receptor beta chains listed below, sequenced in a study of shared clonotypes between healthy human individuals. Only CD45RO-negative cells positively selected for CCR7 counted as naive CD8 cells, so terminally differentiated effector memory CD45RA+ cells were excluded. Measured with immunoSEQ multiplex PCR; TCRdb has only the in-frame clones, and not every one. The sample records over 2 million clones, roughly 95% being singletons. Material for sequencing was naive CD8+ T cells sorted from blood. All receptors come from a young man in good health.

The chain couples TRBV4-1 to TRBJ1-4; D remains ambiguous. Trimming removed 3 bases from V and 8 bases from J, with 7 bases in between. The CDR3 sequence is 12 residues long. CDR1 is MGHRA and CDR2 is YSYEKL in the germline V gene. The CDR3 protein is CASSQRREKLFF. The CDR3 region has the DNA TGCGCCAGCAGCCAGAGGAGGGAAAAACTGTTTTTT.

DNA of the CDR3: TGTGCCAGCAGCTACAGTGAACTTGAAGCTTTCTTT. Encoded protein: CASSYSELEAFF. The V and J genes are TRBV25-1 and TRBJ1-1, with no clear D. This CDR3 comprises 12 residues. V was trimmed by 6 bases and J by 7 bases, leaving 12 bases between them. Germline lookup yields CDR1 MGHDK and CDR2 SYGVNS.

This clone was seen only once. This same CDR3 is encoded by further DNA sequences in the sample. This chain joins TRBV5-6 and TRBJ2-7; D might be TRBD1 or TRBD2, each matching 6 bases. The CDR3 runs 13 residues. Germline CDR1 SGHDT, CDR2 YYEEEE. V was shortened by 2 bases and J by 3 bases, with 9 bases between the two germline ends. The DNA of the CDR3 is TGTGCCAGCAGCTTCAGGGGAGGCTACGAGCAGTACTTC. Its protein product is CASSFRGGYEQYF.

This sequence joins TRBV6-1 and TRBJ2-1; D might be TRBD1 or TRBD2, each matching 5 bases. Germline-derived CDR1 and CDR2 are MNHNS and SASEGT. V lost 8 bases, J lost 6 bases, and 11 bases lay in between. This CDR3 has 12 residues. The CDR3 nucleotides are TGTGCCAGCTGGGACCCTCTCAATGAGCAGTTCTTC. Its translation is CASWDPLNEQFF.

The CDR3 DNA reads TGTGCCAGCAGTCACGGGGCCATTCCCACGGGTGAAGCTTTCTTT. Translating gives CASSHGAIPTGEAFF. The chain couples TRBV27 to TRBJ1-1; D possibly corresponds to TRBD1 (5 bases). The CDR3 runs to 15 residues. Germline values: CDR1 MNHEY, CDR2 SMNVEV (reference sequence). Trimming cost V 5 bases and J 7 bases, with 20 bases left between them.

This clone was observed a single time. The DNA for the CDR3 is TGTGCCAGCAGCGTAGACGGCGGATCTAACTATGGCTACACCTTC. Amino acid sequence: CASSVDGGSNYGYTF. The V gene is TRBV9, the J gene TRBJ1-2; D is undetermined. V was shortened by 0 bases and J by 0 bases, with 9 bases between the two germline ends. Germline V gives CDR1 SGDLS, CDR2 YYNGEE. This CDR3 comprises 15 residues. Based on the CDR3 plus reference TRBV9 and TRBJ1-2, the full variable domain is DSGVTQTPKHLITATGQRVTLRCSPRSGDLSVYWYQQSLDQGLQFLIQYYNGEERAKGNILERFSAQQFPDLHSELNLSSLELGDSALYFCASSVDGGSNYGYTFGSGTRLTVV.

This sequence joins TRBV7-9 and TRBJ2-1, with D perhaps TRBD2 (6 bases). From germline, CDR1 is SEHNR and CDR2 FQNEAQ (reference sequence). The V gene lost 1 base and the J gene lost 0 bases, with 10 bases spanning the gap. This CDR3 region has 16 residues. The CDR3 nucleotides read TGTGCCAGCAGCTTAGTGGGTAGCGGCTCCTACAATGAGCAGTTCTTC. Translating it yields CASSLVGSGSYNEQFF.

This sequence joins TRBV15 and TRBJ2-7, with 7 bases that match TRBD1. The CDR3 totals 16 residues. CDR1 and CDR2 from the germline V gene are LNHNV and YYDKDF (reference sequence). V lost 1 base and J lost 3; bases outside the gene matches: 9. The CDR3 sequence: CATSRAPGGQGYEQYF. DNA of the CDR3: TGTGCCACCAGCAGAGCCCCAGGGGGTCAAGGCTACGAGCAGTACTTC.

The gene calls are TRBV6-5 and TRBJ2-7, with D perhaps TRBD2 (6 bases). Germline CDR1 reads MNHEY; CDR2 reads SVGAGI. The CDR3 is 16 amino acids. V was clipped by 0 bases and J by 0 bases, with 12 bases between them. The CDR3 DNA reads TGTGCCAGCAGTTACTCCTGGGAGGTGGTCTCCTACGAGCAGTACTTC. This encodes CASSYSWEVVSYEQYF.

V usage is TRBV2 and J usage is TRBJ2-5; D may match TRBD1 or TRBD2 (5 bases each). Looked up from germline, CDR1 is SNHLY and CDR2 is FYNNEI. Trimming took 5 bases from V and 4 from J, leaving 14 bases between them. The length of the CDR3 is 14 residues. CDR3 bases: TGTGCCAGCAGTCCGGGACCCCAGGGAGAGACCCAGTACTTC. Protein: CASSPGPQGETQYF. The full variable domain, rest sourced from reference TRBV2 and TRBJ2-5, is EPEVTQTPSHQVTQMGQEVILRCVPISNHLYFYWYRQILGQKVEFLVSFYNNEISEKSEIFDDQFSVERPDGSNFTLKIRSTKLEDSAMYFCASSPGPQGETQYFGPGTRLLVL.

With respect to this clone: Other DNA sequences in this sample translate to the same CDR3. V is TRBV4-1 and J is TRBJ2-7; D is perhaps TRBD1 or TRBD2 (5 bases each). Between the trimmed V and J ends, which lost 3 bases and 2 bases, there was a span of 14 bases. The CDR3 consists of 15 residues. CDR1 and CDR2 from the germline V gene are MGHRA and YSYEKL. The CDR3 region is CASSQAGTGTYEQYF. The CDR3 DNA follows: TGCGCCAGCAGCCAGGCCGGGACCGGGACCTACGAGCAGTACTTC.

A word on this clone: Different DNA sequences within this sample yield the same CDR3. J is TRBJ2-7 and V is TRBV9, with 8 bases identical to TRBD2. CDR3 length: 15 residues. V gave up 0 bases and J gave up 0 bases; unmatched junction bases: 2. Germline V gives CDR1 SGDLS, CDR2 YYNGEE. The CDR3 DNA sequence: TGTGCCAGCAGCGTAGCGGGGGGGCCCTCCTACGAGCAGTACTTC. Encoded protein: CASSVAGGPSYEQYF.

About this clone itself: The sample contains more than one DNA sequence encoding this CDR3. This chain joins TRBV7-9 and TRBJ1-2; TRBD1 aligns across 9 bases. This CDR3 comprises 13 residues. Germline CDR1 is SEHNR and CDR2 is FQNEAQ (reference sequence). Germline trimming cut 5 bases from V and 5 bases from J; bases unmatched to any gene: 3. The CDR3 nucleotides read TGTGCCAGCAGCCCGGGACAGGGATATGGCTACACCTTC. It encodes CASSPGQGYGYTF.

The chain combines TRBV7-9 with TRBJ2-2, with 8 positions matching TRBD1. CDR3 length: 16 amino acids. The trim removed 0 bases at V and 0 bases at J, leaving 0 bases unmatched. The germline V gene encodes CDR1 SEHNR and CDR2 FQNEAQ (reference sequence). CDR3 nucleotides: TGTGCCAGCAGCTTAGCGGGACAGGCGAACACCGGGGAGCTGTTTTTT. This codes for CASSLAGQANTGELFF.